This entry lists 21 T cell receptor beta chains sequenced from one sample in a study of T cell responses to AZD1222 COVID-19 vaccine. Generated by immunoSEQ multiplex PCR, the TCRdb table keeps only in-frame clones and is missing some. Here the sample spans under 150,000 clones, 92% being singletons. This specimen consisted of peripheral blood, obtained 28 days after the second AZD1222 dose. All receptors derive from an adult who received the AZD1222 COVID-19 vaccine.

This chain joins TRBV7-2 and TRBJ2-1, with D unresolved. The CDR3 extends over 14 amino acids. Germline V CDR1 and CDR2: SGHTA, FQGNSA. Trimming stripped 6 bases from V and 2 bases from J, with 11 bases between. CDR3 sequence: CASSPSQTYNEQFF. The CDR3 nucleotides are TGTGCCAGCAGTCCGTCGCAGACCTACAATGAGCAGTTCTTC.

The V call is TRBV25-1, the J call TRBJ1-2; D unclear. Germline V CDR1 and CDR2: MGHDK, SYGVNS. CDR3 length equals 15 residues. The germline V and J ends were trimmed by 0 bases and 1 base, with 9 bases remaining between them. CDR3 residues: CASSEYGGFNYGYTF. CDR3 in DNA: TGTGCCAGCAGTGAATATGGAGGCTTTAACTATGGCTACACCTTC.

This chain links TRBV15 with TRBJ1-3; D not resolved. The V gene's germline CDR1 is LNHNV and CDR2 YYDKDF (reference sequence). The CDR3 has 12 residues. V lost 3 bases, J lost 8 bases, and 8 bases lay in between. The CDR3 protein is CATSRESDTIYF. As DNA, the CDR3 is TGTGCCACCAGCAGGGAGAGTGACACCATATATTTT.

This chain links TRBV19 with TRBJ2-4; TRBD1 matches at 8 bases. With 5 bases clipped from V and 5 bases from J, the junction kept 11 bases outside the gene matches. In germline, CDR1 is LNHDA, CDR2 SQIVND (reference sequence). The CDR3 loop spans 16 amino acids. CDR3 bases: TGTGCCAGTAGTGCTCTCAGGGGGCAAAGGGAAAACATTCAGTACTTC. This translates into CASSALRGQRENIQYF.

The chain employs TRBV6-6 and TRBJ2-7, with 10 positions matching TRBD1. CDR3 size: 15 residues. Germline CDR1 reads MNHNY; CDR2 reads SVGAGI (reference sequence). J was trimmed by 3 bases and V by 6 bases; bases with no gene match: 8. DNA of the CDR3: TGTGCCAGCAGAGCCGGGACAGGGGCGAACTACGAGCAGTACGTC. This codes for CASRAGTGANYEQYV.

V gene TRBV30 combines with J gene TRBJ1-5; 8 bases align to TRBD1. The length of the CDR3 is 14 residues. Germline assignment: CDR1 GTSNPN and CDR2 SVGIG (reference sequence). V gave up 0 bases and J gave up 7 bases; unmatched junction bases: 5. Here the CDR3 DNA reads TGTGCCTGGAGTGTACAGGGGGTCGGGCAGCCCCAGCATTTT. Translating it yields CAWSVQGVGQPQHF.

CDR3: CASSPRFSSTDTQYF. As DNA, the CDR3 is TGCGCCAGCAGCCCCAGGTTTTCTAGCACAGATACGCAGTATTTT. The V gene is TRBV4-3, the J gene TRBJ2-3; D is uncertain. The CDR3 runs to 15 residues. Deletions cut 4 bases from V and 0 bases from J, with 11 bases between. Germline lookup yields CDR1 LGHNA and CDR2 YSLEER.

The chain recombines TRBV5-5 with TRBJ2-1, with D unresolved. In germline, CDR1 is SGHKS, CDR2 YYEKEE (reference sequence). This CDR3 has 11 residues. V was pared by 5 bases and J by 9 bases, with 9 bases between. The CDR3 region is CASRYSGEQFF. The CDR3 DNA is TGTGCCAGCAGATACTCCGGTGAGCAGTTCTTC.

This chain joins TRBV4-1 and TRBJ2-7; the match to TRBD2 covers 7 bases. CDR3 length equals 16 residues. CDR1 is MGHRA, CDR2 YSYEKL, per germline. Germline trimming cut 4 bases from V and 7 bases from J; bases unmatched to any gene: 16. CDR3 amino acids: CASSPAGAGAPPEQYF. CDR3 sequence (DNA): TGCGCCAGCAGCCCCGCCGGGGCGGGAGCCCCGCCAGAGCAGTACTTC.

This chain links TRBV7-8 with TRBJ1-5; the D is unclear. With 1 base removed from V and 4 bases from J, the gap between germline ends came to 17 bases. The CDR3 covers 17 residues. Germline V gene lookup returns CDR1 SGHVS and CDR2 FQNEAQ. This chain's CDR3 is CASSLGAGSQRNQPQHF. In DNA form, the CDR3 reads TGTGCCAGCAGCTTAGGGGCAGGTTCCCAAAGGAATCAGCCCCAGCATTTT.

The V and J genes are TRBV6-5 and TRBJ2-5; 9 nucleotides align to TRBD1. With V trimmed by 5 bases and J by 3 bases, 4 bases remained unmatched. Per the germline V gene, CDR1 is MNHEY and CDR2 is SVGAGI. The CDR3 loop spans 14 amino acids. CDR3 DNA: TGTGCCAGCAGTCCCGGGACAGGGAAAGAGACCCAGTACTTC. As protein: CASSPGTGKETQYF.

V is TRBV19 and J is TRBJ1-3; 7 nucleotides match TRBD1. This CDR3 is built from 14 residues. Germline V gives CDR1 LNHDA, CDR2 SQIVND (reference sequence). V dropped 7 bases and J dropped 0; count of bases not matched to a gene: 3. Here the CDR3 DNA reads TGTGCCAGTAATGGACAGGTCTCTGGAAACACCATATATTTT. It codes for CASNGQVSGNTIYF.

The chain carries TRBV30 and TRBJ2-3; D is ambiguous. CDR1 is GTSNPN and CDR2 is SVGIG in the germline V gene (reference sequence). V lost 0 bases to trimming and J lost 4 bases, with 8 bases between them. The CDR3 runs to 13 residues. CDR3 amino acids: CAWSVQRPDTQYF. The CDR3 DNA sequence: TGTGCCTGGAGTGTGCAGAGGCCAGATACGCAGTATTTT. The full variable domain, completed using reference TRBV30 and TRBJ2-3, is SQTIHQWPATLVQPVGSPLSLECTVEGTSNPNLYWYRQAAGRGLQLLFYSVGIGQISSEVPQNLSASRPQDRQFILSSKKLLLSDSGFYLCAWSVQRPDTQYFGPGTRLTVL.

CDR3: CASSIFSGKTEAFF. CDR3 sequence (DNA): TGTGCCAGTAGTATCTTTTCAGGGAAGACTGAAGCTTTCTTT. This chain joins TRBV19 and TRBJ1-1, with D possibly being TRBD1 (5 bases). Trimming left V 3 bases short and J 5 bases short, with 13 bases between. In germline, CDR1 is LNHDA, CDR2 SQIVND (reference sequence). This CDR3 contains 14 residues.

The V and J genes are TRBV30 and TRBJ2-1; 9 bases match TRBD2. Germline assignment: CDR1 GTSNPN and CDR2 SVGIG (reference sequence). The V and J ends lost 0 bases and 7 bases, in that order; junction bases with no gene match: 7. This CDR3 is built from 15 residues. The CDR3 reads CAWSVAAGGPNEQFF. The CDR3 DNA follows: TGTGCCTGGAGTGTAGCAGCGGGGGGCCCTAATGAGCAGTTCTTC. Combining the CDR3 with reference TRBV30 and TRBJ2-1 gives the whole variable domain SQTIHQWPATLVQPVGSPLSLECTVEGTSNPNLYWYRQAAGRGLQLLFYSVGIGQISSEVPQNLSASRPQDRQFILSSKKLLLSDSGFYLCAWSVAAGGPNEQFFGPGTRLTVL.

This chain links TRBV7-2 with TRBJ2-1; TRBD2 aligns across 7 bases. The germline gives CDR1 SGHTA, CDR2 FQGNSA. Trimming took 4 bases from V and 0 from J; bases not matched to a gene: 9. The CDR3 has 17 residues. The CDR3: CASSSPRGVPSYNEQFF. In DNA form, the CDR3 reads TGTGCCAGCAGCTCCCCCCGGGGGGTGCCCTCCTACAATGAGCAGTTCTTC.

This rearrangement joins TRBV29-1 to TRBJ2-1; D is possibly TRBD2 (6 bases). This CDR3 spans 16 amino acids. The germline V gene encodes CDR1 SQVTM and CDR2 ANQGSEA. Trimming took 1 base from V and 0 from J, leaving 13 bases between them. The CDR3 loop is CSVEALAAGSYNEQFF. The CDR3 DNA reads TGCAGCGTTGAAGCGTTAGCGGCCGGCTCCTACAATGAGCAGTTCTTC.

J is TRBJ1-5 and V is TRBV7-2; D is ambiguous. This CDR3 is built from 15 residues. V was clipped by 2 bases and J by 4 bases, with 12 bases between them. CDR1 is SGHTA and CDR2 is FQGNSA in the germline V gene. CDR3 residues: CASSLNPRNNQPQHF. The CDR3 region has the DNA TGTGCCAGCAGCTTAAACCCGAGGAATAATCAGCCCCAGCATTTT.

This rearrangement joins TRBV5-8 to TRBJ2-3, with D hard to call. The CDR3 has 13 residues. Trimming took 4 bases from V and 4 from J, leaving 10 bases between them. Per germline, CDR1 SGHTS and CDR2 YDEGEE. This chain's CDR3 is CASSEGSPDTQYF. CDR3 coding DNA: TGTGCCAGCAGCGAAGGGTCCCCAGATACGCAGTATTTT.

This sequence joins TRBV9 and TRBJ1-1; D is possibly TRBD1 (6 bases). Trimming shortened V by 1 base and J by 1 base, and 8 bases separated the two germline ends. The CDR3 runs 14 residues. Germline V gene sequence: CDR1 SGDLS, CDR2 YYNGEE. As DNA, the CDR3 is TGTGCCAGCAGCGTAACGGGGGCGAACACTGAAGCTTTCTTT. Its translation: CASSVTGANTEAFF.

The chain has TRBV19 and TRBJ1-5; TRBD1 might be the D (5 bases). Trimming took 3 bases from V and 5 from J, leaving 11 bases between them. The CDR3 consists of 14 residues. The germline gives CDR1 LNHDA, CDR2 SQIVND (reference sequence). The CDR3 loop reads CASSMPGGDQPQHF. The CDR3 DNA reads TGTGCCAGTAGTATGCCCGGGGGAGATCAGCCCCAGCATTTT.